This is a list of T cell receptor beta chains from one sample in a study of blood T cell repertoires in COVID-19. This table comes from immunoSEQ multiplex PCR, and its TCRdb copy is limited to in-frame clones, with some not included. The data show tens of thousands of clones, with 80% to 95% seen just once and roughly 2.2% held by the top ten. Material for sequencing was peripheral blood. The receptors originated from a human donor with active COVID-19. The donor label of this sample is uncertain. Each CDR3 is given with its conserved first and last residue. Fields, in order: J gene, D gene, V gene, clone size, CDR3 protein, CDR3 DNA. D genes are given only for firm matches. A row's size may be missing; if present it is once, few, many or a size class.

TRBJ1-2 | TRBD1 | TRBV5-1 | NA | CASSLLGQVAGGDYGYTF | TGCGCCAGCAGCCTTCTCGGACAGGTAGCAGGGGGTGACTATGGCTACACCTTC
TRBJ2-7 | NA | TRBV5-1 | NA | CASSPAPHDEQYF | TGCGCCAGCAGCCCTGCCCCACATGACGAGCAGTACTTC
TRBJ2-5 | TRBD2 | TRBV28 | NA | CASSFGDSGGKKTQYF | TGTGCCAGCAGTTTCGGTGATAGCGGGGGTAAGAAGACCCAGTACTTC
TRBJ2-5 | TRBD1 | TRBV28 | NA | CASSSGTGHVETQYF | TGTGCCAGCAGTTCCGGGACAGGGCATGTGGAGACCCAGTACTTC
TRBJ1-1 | TRBD1 | TRBV5-1 | NA | CASIPGDSELNTEAFF | TGCGCCAGCATACCCGGGGACAGTGAACTGAACACTGAAGCTTTCTTT
TRBJ1-6 | TRBD1 | TRBV12-3/TRBV12-4 | NA | CASRAGGNSPLHF | TGTGCCAGCAGGGCAGGGGGAAATTCACCCCTCCACTTT
TRBJ2-7 | TRBD1 | TRBV7-9 | NA | CASSLAGTGFYEQYF | TGTGCCAGCAGCTTAGCAGGGACAGGGTTTTACGAGCAGTACTTC
TRBJ2-1 | NA | TRBV18 | NA | CASSPLRSAQFF | TGTGCCAGCTCACCTTTGAGGTCTGCGCAGTTCTTC
TRBJ2-1 | NA | TRBV6-4 | NA | CASSDREGGNEQFF | TGTGCCAGCAGTGACAGGGAGGGGGGGAATGAGCAGTTCTTC
TRBJ2-2 | NA | TRBV11-2 | NA | CASSTRGGTETNTGELFF | TGTGCCAGCAGCACCCGGGGGGGGACAGAAACGAACACCGGGGAGCTGTTTTTT
TRBJ1-2 | TRBD1 | TRBV5-4 | NA | CASSVPQGADYGYTF | TGTGCCAGCAGCGTGCCACAGGGGGCCGACTATGGCTACACCTTC
TRBJ1-1 | NA | TRBV9 | NA | CASNARKKRQTPNTEAFF | TGTGCCAGCAATGCGCGAAAAAAGCGACAGACGCCGAACACTGAAGCTTTCTTT
TRBJ1-6 | NA | TRBV3-1/TRBV3-2 | NA | CASSQAGRGPPLHF | TGTGCCAGCAGCCAAGCCGGCCGGGGTCCACCCCTCCACTTT
TRBJ1-6 | NA | TRBV6-2/TRBV6-3 | NA | CASSKHRVTARNSPLHF | TGTGCCAGCAGTAAACACAGGGTTACGGCACGGAATTCACCCCTCCACTTT
TRBJ2-7 | TRBD1 | TRBV2 | NA | CASSPGQGSYEQYF | TGTGCCAGCAGTCCGGGACAGGGGAGTTACGAGCAGTACTTC
TRBJ2-7 | TRBD2 | TRBV27 | once | CASSPPGLAGAYEQYF | TGTGCCAGCAGCCCCCCTGGACTAGCGGGGGCCTACGAGCAGTACTTC
TRBJ2-7 | TRBD2 | TRBV5-1 | NA | CASSFRGVSYEQYF | TGCGCCAGCAGCTTCCGGGGGGTCTCCTACGAGCAGTACTTC
TRBJ2-5 | NA | TRBV5-1 | NA | CASSLNGGGAFETQYF | TGCGCCAGCAGCTTAAACGGAGGGGGGGCCTTTGAGACCCAGTACTTC
TRBJ1-2 | NA | TRBV10-1 | NA | CASSDTTGKGYTF | TGCGCCAGCAGTGATACCACAGGGAAGGGCTACACCTTC